A selection of T cell receptor beta chains follows, all from one sample in a study of somatic mutations in cytotoxic T cells in rheumatoid arthritis. This table comes from immunoSEQ multiplex PCR, and its TCRdb copy is limited to in-frame clones, with some not included. The sample gives 15,000 or so clones, nearly 80% of which show up once; 20% to 25% is in the top ten. The sample comprised CD8+ T cells sorted from blood. These receptors were taken from an adult with rheumatoid arthritis. Both conserved end residues are part of each CDR3. D genes are given only for firm matches. Not every row has a clone size; where given, it reads once, few, many or a size class.

NA,TRBD2,TRBJ2-4,TRBV7-3,TGTGCCAGCGGTGAGCGGGAGGGAGGCATTCAGTACTTC,CASGEREGGIQYF
few,NA,TRBJ1-1,TRBV6-5,TGTGCCAGCAGTTACTCGCACGAAGCTTTCTTT,CASSYSHEAFF
NA,TRBD2,TRBJ2-2,TRBV4-2,TGTGCCAGCAGCCATACTAGCGGGCCACGCACGGGGGAGCTGTTTTTT,CASSHTSGPRTGELFF
NA,TRBD1,TRBJ1-2,TRBV7-9,TGTGCCAGCAGCATTGCCGGGACAGGGGGTCATGGCTACACCTTC,CASSIAGTGGHGYTF
NA,TRBD1,TRBJ2-7,TRBV4-3,TGCGCCAGCAGCCAAGAACCGGGACAGTCCTACGAGCAGTACTTC,CASSQEPGQSYEQYF
NA,NA,TRBJ1-2,TRBV7-2,TGTGCCAGCAGCTTTATGACAGCCTATGGCTACACCTTC,CASSFMTAYGYTF
NA,NA,TRBJ2-7,TRBV18,TGTGCCAGCTCATCAGCGGCCTCCTACGAGCAGTACTTC,CASSSAASYEQYF
few,NA,TRBJ1-1,TRBV4-3,TGCGCCAGCAGCCAAGATCGCACTGAAGCTTTCTTT,CASSQDRTEAFF
NA,TRBD1,TRBJ2-3,TRBV25-1,TGTGCCAGCAGTGAAAACAGGGGTAGTACAGATACGCAGTATTTT,CASSENRGSTDTQYF
once,TRBD1,TRBJ1-2,TRBV29-1,TGCAGCGTTGAAGATTGGGACAGCAGAATCTATGGCTACACCTTC,CSVEDWDSRIYGYTF
NA,NA,TRBJ2-7,TRBV13,TGTGCCAGCAGCGGTGCGGGGTCCTACGAGCAGTACTTC,CASSGAGSYEQYF
NA,TRBD2,TRBJ2-3,TRBV11-2,TGTGCCAGCAGCGGGCGGGAGGCCCCAGATACGCAGTATTTT,CASSGREAPDTQYF
NA,TRBD1,TRBJ2-7,TRBV27,TGTGCCAGCAGTACGACAGGGAACCCCTACGAGCAGTACTTC,CASSTTGNPYEQYF
NA,NA,TRBJ1-1,TRBV14,TGTGCCAGCAGGGAGGCGGGCACTGAAGCTTTCTTT,CASREAGTEAFF
once,TRBD2,TRBJ2-1,TRBV27,TGTGCCAGCAGTTTCAGCGGGAGGGATGAGCAGTTCTTC,CASSFSGRDEQFF
medium-sized,TRBD1,TRBJ2-7,TRBV6-1,TGTGCCAGCAACCGTGACAGGGGAAGATACGAGCAGTACTTC,CASNRDRGRYEQYF
NA,TRBD2,TRBJ2-1,TRBV27,TGTGCCAGCAGTTTGGGCGGGGGACTCAATGAGCAGTTCTTC,CASSLGGGLNEQFF
NA,NA,TRBJ1-5,TRBV28,TGTGCCAGCAGTAGGGGGGACATTAATCAGCCCCAGCATTTT,CASSRGDINQPQHF
NA,NA,TRBJ1-4,TRBV4-3,TGCGCCAGCAGCCAAGAATACGCCGGCAGGGATAGACGTAATGAAAAACTGTTTTTT,CASSQEYAGRDRRNEKLFF
once,TRBD2,TRBJ2-7,TRBV6-5,TGTGCCAGCAGTATGACTAGCGGGTTCCACGAGCAGCACTTC,CASSMTSGFHEQHF
medium-sized,TRBD2,TRBJ2-7,TRBV16,TGTGCCAGCAGCCAATCGTGGACTAGCTCCTACGAGCAGTACTTC,CASSQSWTSSYEQYF
NA,TRBD2,TRBJ2-7,TRBV15,TGTGCCACCAGCAGAGACAGGACTAGCGGGATTCGCGAGCAGTACTTC,CATSRDRTSGIREQYF
once,TRBD1,TRBJ1-1,TRBV19,TGTGCCAGTAGGTACAGGGGCATGGCTGAAGCTTTCTTT,CASRYRGMAEAFF
NA,TRBD2,TRBJ2-1,TRBV7-6,TGTGCCAGCAGCTTATTGCTAGCGGGGGGGAATGAGCAGTTCTTC,CASSLLLAGGNEQFF
NA,NA,TRBJ1-4,TRBV28,TGTGCCAGCAGTTTGAGGGGGGTAACTAATGAAAAACTGTTTTTT,CASSLRGVTNEKLFF
few,TRBD2,TRBJ2-1,TRBV4-2,TGTGCCAGCAGCGTAGCGGGGGGTTCCTACAATGAGCAGTTCTTC,CASSVAGGSYNEQFF
NA,NA,TRBJ2-1,TRBV9,TGTGCCAGCAGCAATCGGGGTGACAATGAGCAGTTCTTC,CASSNRGDNEQFF